The text below deals with one T cell receptor beta chain. Its target is unknown. The second PCR ran 7 to 11 cycles with a sample-barcoded 5' primer and J-beta primers. TCRdb recomputed calls from the 5' RACE reads with MiXCR, one row per CDR3 protein. The sample holds about 1.4 million distinct CDR3 sequences, 55% to 75% seen once. This sample was included in a study of blood T cells in healthy people across ages. Per sample, a minimum of 6 million PBMCs were isolated. Points from the study as a whole: Significant beta diversity loss was already apparent by age approximately 38, declining roughly linearly.

Germline CDR1 and CDR2: MNHEY and SVGAGI. Trimming shortened V by 2 bases and J by 2 bases, and 7 bases separated the two germline ends. This CDR3 region has 13 residues. The receptor was isolated from a man between 18 and 29 years old in good health. Material for sequencing was blood. The chain links TRBV6-5 to TRBJ2-7; no clear D. Written as DNA, the CDR3 is TGTGCCAGCAGTTACGCTGATGCCTACGAGCAGTACTTC. Protein product: CASSYADAYEQYF.